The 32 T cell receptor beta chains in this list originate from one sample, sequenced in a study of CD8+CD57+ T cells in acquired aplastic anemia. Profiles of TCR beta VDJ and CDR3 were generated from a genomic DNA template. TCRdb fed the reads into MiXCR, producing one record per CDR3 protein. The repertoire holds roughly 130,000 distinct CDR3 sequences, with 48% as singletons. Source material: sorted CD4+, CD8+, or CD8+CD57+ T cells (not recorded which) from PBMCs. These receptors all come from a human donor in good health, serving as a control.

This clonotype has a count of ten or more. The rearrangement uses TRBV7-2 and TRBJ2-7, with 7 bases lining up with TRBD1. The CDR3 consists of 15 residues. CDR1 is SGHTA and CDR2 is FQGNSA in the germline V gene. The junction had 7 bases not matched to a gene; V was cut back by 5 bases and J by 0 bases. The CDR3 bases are TGTGCCAGCAGCAAGGACAGGCCGACCTCCTACGAGCAGTACTTC. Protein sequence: CASSKDRPTSYEQYF.

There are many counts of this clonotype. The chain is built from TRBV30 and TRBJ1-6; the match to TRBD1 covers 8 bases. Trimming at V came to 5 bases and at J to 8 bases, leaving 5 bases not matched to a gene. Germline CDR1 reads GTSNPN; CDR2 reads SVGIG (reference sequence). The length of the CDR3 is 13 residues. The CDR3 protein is CAWSGTGHSPLHF. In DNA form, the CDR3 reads TGTGCCTGGTCCGGGACAGGCCATTCACCCCTCCACTTT.

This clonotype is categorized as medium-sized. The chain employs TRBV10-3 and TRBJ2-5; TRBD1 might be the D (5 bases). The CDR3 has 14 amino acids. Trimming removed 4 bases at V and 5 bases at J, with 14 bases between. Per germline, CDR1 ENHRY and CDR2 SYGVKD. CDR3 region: CAISVSTRAETQYF. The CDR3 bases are TGTGCCATCAGTGTCTCGACCAGGGCGGAGACCCAGTACTTC.

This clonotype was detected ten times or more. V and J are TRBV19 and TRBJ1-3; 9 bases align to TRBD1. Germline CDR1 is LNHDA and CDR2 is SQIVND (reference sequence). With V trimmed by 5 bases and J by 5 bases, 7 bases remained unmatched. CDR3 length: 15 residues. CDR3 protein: CASSPQTGGRNTIYF. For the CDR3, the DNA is TGTGCCAGTAGTCCCCAGACAGGGGGGCGAAACACCATATATTTT.

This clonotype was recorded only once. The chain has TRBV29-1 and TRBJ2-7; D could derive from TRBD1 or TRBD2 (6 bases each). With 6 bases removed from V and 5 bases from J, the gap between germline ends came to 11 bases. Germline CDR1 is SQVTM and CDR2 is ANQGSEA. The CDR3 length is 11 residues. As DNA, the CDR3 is TGCAGCGTCTTCGGGGGCCACGAGCAGTACTTC. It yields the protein CSVFGGHEQYF.

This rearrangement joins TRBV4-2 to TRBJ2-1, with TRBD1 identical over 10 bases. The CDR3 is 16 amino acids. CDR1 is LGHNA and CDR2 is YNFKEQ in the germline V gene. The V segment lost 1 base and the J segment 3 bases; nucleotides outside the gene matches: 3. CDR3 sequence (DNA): TGTGCCAGCAGCCAAGGACAGGGGGCTATCTACAATGAGCAGTTCTTC. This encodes CASSQGQGAIYNEQFF.

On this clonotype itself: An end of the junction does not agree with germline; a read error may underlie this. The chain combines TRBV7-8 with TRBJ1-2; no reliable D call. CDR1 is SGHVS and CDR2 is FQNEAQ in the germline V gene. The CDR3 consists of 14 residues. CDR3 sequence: CASSLGRTNYSYTF. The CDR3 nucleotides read TGTGCCAGCAGCTTAGGCAGAACTAACTATAGCTACACCTTC.

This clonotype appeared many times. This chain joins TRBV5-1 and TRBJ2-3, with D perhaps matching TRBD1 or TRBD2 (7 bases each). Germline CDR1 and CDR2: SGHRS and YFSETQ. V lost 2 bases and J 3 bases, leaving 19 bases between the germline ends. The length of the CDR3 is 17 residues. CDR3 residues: CASSFAGGGERTDTQYF. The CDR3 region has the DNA TGCGCCAGCAGCTTCGCAGGGGGGGGCGAAAGGACAGATACGCAGTATTTT.

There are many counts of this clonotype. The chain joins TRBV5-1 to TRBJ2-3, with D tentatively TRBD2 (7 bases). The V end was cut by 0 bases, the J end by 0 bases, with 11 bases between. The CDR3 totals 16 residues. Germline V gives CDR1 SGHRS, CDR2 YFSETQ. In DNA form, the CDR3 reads TGCGCCAGCAGCTTGGACGGGGGGCACAGCACAGATACGCAGTATTTT. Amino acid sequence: CASSLDGGHSTDTQYF.

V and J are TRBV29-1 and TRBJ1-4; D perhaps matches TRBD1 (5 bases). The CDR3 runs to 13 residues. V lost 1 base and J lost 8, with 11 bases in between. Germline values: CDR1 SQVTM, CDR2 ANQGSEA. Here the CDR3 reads CSVEGSAGEKLFF. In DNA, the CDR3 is TGCAGCGTTGAAGGGAGCGCAGGGGAAAAACTGTTTTTT.

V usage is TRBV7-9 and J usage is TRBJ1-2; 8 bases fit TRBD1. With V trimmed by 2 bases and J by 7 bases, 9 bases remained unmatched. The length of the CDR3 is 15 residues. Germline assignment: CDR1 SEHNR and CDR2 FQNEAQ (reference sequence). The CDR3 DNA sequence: TGTGCCAGCAGCTTAAGTGGACAGGGCCCGGGTGGCTACACCTTC. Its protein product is CASSLSGQGPGGYTF.

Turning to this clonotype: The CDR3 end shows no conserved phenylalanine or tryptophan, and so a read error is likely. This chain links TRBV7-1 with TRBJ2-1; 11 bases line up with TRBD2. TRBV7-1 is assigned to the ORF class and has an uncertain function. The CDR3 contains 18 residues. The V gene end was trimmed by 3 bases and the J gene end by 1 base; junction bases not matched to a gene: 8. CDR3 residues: CASSSTPSGGISYNEQFS. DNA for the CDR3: TGTGCCAGCAGCTCCACTCCTAGCGGGGGGATTTCCTACAATGAGCAGTTCTCC.

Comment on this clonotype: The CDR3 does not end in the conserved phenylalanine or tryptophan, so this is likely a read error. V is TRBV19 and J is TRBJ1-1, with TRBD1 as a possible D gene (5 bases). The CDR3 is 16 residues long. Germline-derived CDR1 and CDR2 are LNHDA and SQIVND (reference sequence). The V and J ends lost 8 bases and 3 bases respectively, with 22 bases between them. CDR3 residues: CASLITLGRADTEAFS. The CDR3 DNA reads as TGTGCCAGTCTGATCACCTTGGGGCGGGCGGACACTGAAGCTTTCTCT.

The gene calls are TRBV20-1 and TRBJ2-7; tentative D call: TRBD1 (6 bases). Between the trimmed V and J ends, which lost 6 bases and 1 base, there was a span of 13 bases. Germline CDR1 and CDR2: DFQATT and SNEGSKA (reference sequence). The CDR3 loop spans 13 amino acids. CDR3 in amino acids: CSAPQGTSYEQYF. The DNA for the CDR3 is TGCAGTGCCCCACAGGGCACATCCTACGAGCAGTACTTC.

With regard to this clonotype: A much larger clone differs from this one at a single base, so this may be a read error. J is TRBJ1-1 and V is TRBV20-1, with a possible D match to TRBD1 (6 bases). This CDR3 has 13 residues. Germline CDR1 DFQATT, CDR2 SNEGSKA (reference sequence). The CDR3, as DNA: TGCAGTGCTGGAGACAGGAGAAACACTGAAGCTTTCTTT. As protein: CSAGDRRNTEAFF.

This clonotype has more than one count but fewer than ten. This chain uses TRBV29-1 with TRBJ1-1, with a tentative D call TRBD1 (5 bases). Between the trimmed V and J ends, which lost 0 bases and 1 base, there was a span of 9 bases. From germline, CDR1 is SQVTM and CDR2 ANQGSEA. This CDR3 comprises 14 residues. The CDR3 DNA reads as TGCAGCGTTGAAGATCTGGACACGAACACTGAAGCTTTCTTT. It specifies CSVEDLDTNTEAFF.

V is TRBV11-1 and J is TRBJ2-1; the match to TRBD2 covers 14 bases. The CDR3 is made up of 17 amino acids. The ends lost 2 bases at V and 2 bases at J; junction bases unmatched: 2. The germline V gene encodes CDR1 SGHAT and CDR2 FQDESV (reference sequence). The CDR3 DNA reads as TGTGCCAGCAGCTTACTGACTAGCGGGGGGGCCTACAATGAGCAGTTCTTC. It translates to CASSLLTSGGAYNEQFF.

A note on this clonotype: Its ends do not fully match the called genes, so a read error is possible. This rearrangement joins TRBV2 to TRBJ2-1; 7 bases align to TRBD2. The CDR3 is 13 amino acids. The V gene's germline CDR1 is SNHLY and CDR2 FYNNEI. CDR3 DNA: TGTGGCAGCGGAGGACTAGTTCAGGGTGAGCAGTTCTTC. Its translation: CGSGGLVQGEQFF.

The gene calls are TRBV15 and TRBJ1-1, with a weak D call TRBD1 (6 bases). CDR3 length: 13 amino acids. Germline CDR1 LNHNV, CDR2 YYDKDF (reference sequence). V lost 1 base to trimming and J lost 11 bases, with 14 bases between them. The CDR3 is CATSRGGGRGAFF. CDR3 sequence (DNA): TGTGCCACCAGCAGAGGCGGGGGCCGGGGGGCTTTCTTT. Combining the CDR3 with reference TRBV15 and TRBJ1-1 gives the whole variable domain DAMVIQNPRYQVTQFGKPVTLSCSQTLNHNVMYWYQQKSSQAPKLLFHYYDKDFNNEADTPDNFQSRRPNTSFCFLDIRSPGLGDTAMYLCATSRGGGRGAFFGQGTRLTVV.

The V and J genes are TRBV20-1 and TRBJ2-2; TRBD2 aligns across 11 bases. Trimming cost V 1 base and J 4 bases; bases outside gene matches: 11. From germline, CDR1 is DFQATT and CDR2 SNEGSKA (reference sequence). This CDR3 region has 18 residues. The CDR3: CSARVPLAGGPSTGELFF. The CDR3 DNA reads TGCAGTGCTAGAGTCCCTCTAGCGGGGGGCCCCAGCACCGGGGAGCTGTTTTTT.

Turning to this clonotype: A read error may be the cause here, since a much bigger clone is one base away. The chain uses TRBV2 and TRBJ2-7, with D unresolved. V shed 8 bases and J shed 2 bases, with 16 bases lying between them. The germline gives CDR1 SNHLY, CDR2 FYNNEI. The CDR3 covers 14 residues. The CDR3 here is CASRAPTPPYEQYF. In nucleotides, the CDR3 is TGTGCCAGCCGGGCCCCCACACCACCCTACGAGCAGTACTTC.

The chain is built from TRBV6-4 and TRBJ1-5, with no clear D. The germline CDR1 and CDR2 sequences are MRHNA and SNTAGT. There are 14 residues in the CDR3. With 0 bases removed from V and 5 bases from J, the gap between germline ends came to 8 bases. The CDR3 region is CASSDSPEHQPQHF. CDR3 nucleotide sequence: TGTGCCAGCAGTGACTCGCCAGAACATCAGCCCCAGCATTTT.

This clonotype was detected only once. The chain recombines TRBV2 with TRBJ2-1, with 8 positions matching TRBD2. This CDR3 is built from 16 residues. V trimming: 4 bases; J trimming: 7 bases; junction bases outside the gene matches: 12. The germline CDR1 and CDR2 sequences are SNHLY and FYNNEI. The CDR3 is CASSVDTSGVENEQFF. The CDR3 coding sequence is TGTGCCAGCAGTGTTGACACTAGCGGAGTGGAGAATGAGCAGTTCTTC.

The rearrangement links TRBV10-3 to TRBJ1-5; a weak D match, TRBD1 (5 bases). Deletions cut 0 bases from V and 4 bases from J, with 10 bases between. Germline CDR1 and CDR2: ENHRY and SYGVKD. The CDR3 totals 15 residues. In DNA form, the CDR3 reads TGTGCCATCAGTGAGTCGGGGGGGGAGAATCAGCCCCAGCATTTT. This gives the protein CAISESGGENQPQHF.

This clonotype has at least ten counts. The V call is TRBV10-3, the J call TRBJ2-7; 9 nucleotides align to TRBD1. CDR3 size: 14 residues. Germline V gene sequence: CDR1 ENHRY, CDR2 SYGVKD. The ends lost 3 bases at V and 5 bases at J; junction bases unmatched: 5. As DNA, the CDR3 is TGTGCCATCAGTGACTCGACAGGGGGGGACGAGCAGTACTTC. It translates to CAISDSTGGDEQYF.

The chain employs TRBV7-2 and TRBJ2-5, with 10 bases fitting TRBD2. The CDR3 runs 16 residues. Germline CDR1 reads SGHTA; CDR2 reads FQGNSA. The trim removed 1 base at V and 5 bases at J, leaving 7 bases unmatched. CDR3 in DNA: TGTGCCAGCAGCTTAGTACTAGCGGGGACCGGGGAGACCCAGTACTTC. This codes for CASSLVLAGTGETQYF. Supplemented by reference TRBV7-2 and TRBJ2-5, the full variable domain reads GAGVSQSPSNKVTEKGKDVELRCDPISGHTALYWYRQSLGQGLEFLIYFQGNSAPDKSGLPSDRFSAERTGGSVSTLTIQRTQQEDSAVYLCASSLVLAGTGETQYFGPGTRLLVL.

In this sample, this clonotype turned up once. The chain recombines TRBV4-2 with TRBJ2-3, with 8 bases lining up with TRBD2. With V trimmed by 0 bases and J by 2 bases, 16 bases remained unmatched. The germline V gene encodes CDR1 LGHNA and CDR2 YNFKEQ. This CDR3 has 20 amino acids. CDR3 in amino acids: CASSQDQGLAGATFTDTQYF. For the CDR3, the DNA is TGTGCCAGCAGCCAAGATCAAGGTCTAGCGGGTGCCACCTTCACAGATACGCAGTATTTT.

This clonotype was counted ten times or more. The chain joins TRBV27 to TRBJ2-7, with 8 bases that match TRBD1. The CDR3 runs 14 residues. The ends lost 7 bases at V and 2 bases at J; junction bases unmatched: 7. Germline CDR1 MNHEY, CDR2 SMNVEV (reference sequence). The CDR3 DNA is TGTGCCAGCAATAGACAGGGGCCCACCTACGAGCAGTACTTC. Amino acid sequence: CASNRQGPTYEQYF.

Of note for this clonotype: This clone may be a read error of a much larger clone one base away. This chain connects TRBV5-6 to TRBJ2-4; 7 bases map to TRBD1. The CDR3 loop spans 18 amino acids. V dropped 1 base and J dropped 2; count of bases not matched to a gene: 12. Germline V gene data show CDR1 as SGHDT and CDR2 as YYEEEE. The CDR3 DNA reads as TGTGCCAGCAGCTTGTATGGTTCCACAGGGGCACCCAAAAACATTCAGTACTTC. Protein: CASSLYGSTGAPKNIQYF.

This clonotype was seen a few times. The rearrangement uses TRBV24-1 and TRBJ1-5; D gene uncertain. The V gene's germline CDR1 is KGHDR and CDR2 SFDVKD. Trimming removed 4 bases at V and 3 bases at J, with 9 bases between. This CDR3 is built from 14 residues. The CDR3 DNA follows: TGTGCCACCAGTGACAGTTCGCCCAATCAGCCCCAGCATTTT. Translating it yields CATSDSSPNQPQHF.

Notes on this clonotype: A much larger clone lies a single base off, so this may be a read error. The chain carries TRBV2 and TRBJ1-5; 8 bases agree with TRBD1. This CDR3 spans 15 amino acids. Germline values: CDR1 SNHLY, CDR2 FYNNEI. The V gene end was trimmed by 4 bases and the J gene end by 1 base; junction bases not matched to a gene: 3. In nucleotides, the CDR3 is TGTGCCAGCAGTGGGCAGGGGGCGAGCAATCAGCCCCAGCATTTT. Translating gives CASSGQGASNQPQHF.

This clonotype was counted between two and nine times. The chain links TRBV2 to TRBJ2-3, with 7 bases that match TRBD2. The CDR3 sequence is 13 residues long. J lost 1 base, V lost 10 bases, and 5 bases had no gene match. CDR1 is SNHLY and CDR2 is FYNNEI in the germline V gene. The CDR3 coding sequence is TGTGCCAAGATTGGGGGGGGCACAGATACGCAGTATTTT. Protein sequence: CAKIGGGTDTQYF. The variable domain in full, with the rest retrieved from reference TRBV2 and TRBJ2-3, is EPEVTQTPSHQVTQMGQEVILRCVPISNHLYFYWYRQILGQKVEFLVSFYNNEISEKSEIFDDQFSVERPDGSNFTLKIRSTKLEDSAMYFCAKIGGGTDTQYFGPGTRLTVL.